The text below deals with one TCR beta chain. No antigen is known for it. Mouse germline and gene names are used. Sequencing ends 4 residues short of the CDR3 end; the germline J gene provides the rest. The data were taken from a study of CD8+ T cells in alopecia areata. In the study overall: The authors grafted skin from roughly 6-12-month-old C3H/HeJ donors with spontaneous alopecia onto roughly 7-10-week-old female C3H/HeJ mice. Study-level results: Lesional scalp, especially alopecia totalis/universalis, showed higher clonality than normal scalp.

cDNA reverse transcribed from extracted RNA served as the sequencing template. Measured with immunoSEQ multiplex PCR; TCRdb has only the in-frame clones, and not every one. Sampling found some 110,000 clones, none seen once. This CDR3 region has 16 residues. CDR1 is NNHNN, CDR2 SYGAGS, per germline (reference sequence). Input material: lesional skin. The chain links TRBV13-2 to TRBJ2-7; TRBD1 aligns across 10 bases. The sequence derives from a C3H/HeJ mouse with alopecia areata. These mice share the MHC haplotype H2-k. This CDR3 reads CASGDARDRGLYEQYF. The CDR3 bases that were read are TGTGCCAGCGGTGATGCTCGGGACAGGGGACTTTAT.